The clone carrying this T cell receptor beta chain has only one observation. The data derive from a study of blood T cell repertoires in COVID-19. About the study: The analysed material was cDNA or gDNA that came from T cells, B-cell-depleted T cells, or PBMCs.

This CDR3 has 17 residues. In germline, CDR1 is KGHSH, CDR2 LQKENI. V gave up 0 bases and J gave up 1 base, with 13 bases separating them. In the original analysis: Nucleated cell number was recorded as an estimate derived from reference gene primer amplification. TCRdb's copy holds only in-frame clones and misses some; the assay was immunoSEQ multiplex PCR. D and trimming come from the DNA, and the V and J calls and clone size come from that table. The table has 62,000 or so clones, just over 85% seen once. Sequencing was performed on peripheral blood. The chain combines TRBV18 with TRBJ1-5; no firm D call. The clonotype originates from a woman aged 60 to 75 with acute or convalescent COVID-19. CDR3 sequence: CASSPPTRDGSNQPQHF. CDR3 DNA: TGTGCCAGCTCACCACCGACTAGGGATGGCAGCAATCAGCCCCAGCATTTT. The variable domain in full, with the rest retrieved from reference TRBV18 and TRBJ1-5, is NAGVMQNPRHLVRRRGQEARLRCSPMKGHSHVYWYRQLPEEGLKFMVYLQKENIIDESGMPKERFSAEFPKEGPSILRIQQVVRGDSAAYFCASSPPTRDGSNQPQHFGDGTRLSIL.